This TCR beta chain was identified during a study of tumor-infiltrating lymphocytes in oesophageal squamous cell carcinoma. This clonotype was counted only a few times. This CDR3 region has 17 residues. From germline, CDR1 is SGHTA and CDR2 FQGNSA. V lost 0 bases, J lost 0 bases, and 12 bases lay in between. TCRdb re-analysed the PCR reads in MiXCR, keeping a single row per CDR3 protein. In the table there are 15,000 to 19,000 distinct CDR3 sequences, roughly half of which are singletons. Sequencing was done on a sample of esophageal tumor tissue. V usage is TRBV7-2 and J usage is TRBJ2-1, with TRBD2 as a possible D gene (6 bases). This TCR derives from a female donor with esophageal squamous cell carcinoma. Written as DNA, the CDR3 is TGTGCCAGCAGCTTAGCGACTAGTACCGTCTCCTACAATGAGCAGTTCTTC. Protein product: CASSLATSTVSYNEQFF.